The 5 T cell receptor beta chains presented below share a single source sample, sequenced in a study of low-dose radiotherapy and immunotherapy resistance in tumors. With TRAV- and TRBV-specific primers, first-strand cDNA was made, covering the alpha and beta chains. TCR amplification used 15 to 20 PCR cycles, a constant-region primer and a V-primer adapter. Each CDR3 protein gets one entry after TCRdb re-called the reads with MiXCR. The sample lists 95,000 to 100,000 distinct CDR3 sequences, under 25% occurring once. The time point: after trial treatment. As to treatment: LDRT plus nivolumab, ipilimumab, low-dose cyclophosphamide and aspirin (RACIN trial). The sequencing used PBMCs, collected after low-dose radiotherapy plus immunotherapy. These receptors came from a male donor with prostate cancer.

Remarks on this clonotype: This clone may be a read error of a much larger clone one base away. This sequence joins TRBV6-2 or TRBV6-3 and TRBJ2-7; D possibly corresponds to TRBD2 (5 bases). Germline CDR1 and CDR2: MNHEY and SVGEGT. V lost 0 bases, J lost 6 bases, and 18 bases lay in between. The CDR3 covers 16 residues. The CDR3 nucleotides are TGTGCCAGCAGTTACTCCTGGCCTCCGGGGTGGCTCGAGCAGTACTTC. Amino acids: CASSYSWPPGWLEQYF.

This clonotype was picked up a small number of times. This chain uses TRBV12-3 or TRBV12-4 with TRBJ1-1; D remains unclear. The CDR3 has 13 amino acids. Trimming stripped 7 bases from V and 1 base from J, with 10 bases between. The CDR3 sequence is CASNFRKNTEAFF. The CDR3 DNA follows: TGTGCCAGCAACTTCCGTAAGAACACTGAAGCTTTCTTT.

This clonotype was detected many times. The chain joins TRBV9 to TRBJ2-7, with no clear D. CDR1 and CDR2 from the germline V gene are SGDLS and YYNGEE. CDR3 size: 14 residues. V dropped 0 bases and J dropped 0 bases, with 7 bases sitting between them. CDR3 coding DNA: TGTGCCAGCAGCGTAGGGTGGGGCTCCTACGAGCAGTACTTC. Its protein product is CASSVGWGSYEQYF. The variable domain in full, with the rest retrieved from reference TRBV9 and TRBJ2-7, is DSGVTQTPKHLITATGQRVTLRCSPRSGDLSVYWYQQSLDQGLQFLIQYYNGEERAKGNILERFSAQQFPDLHSELNLSSLELGDSALYFCASSVGWGSYEQYFGPGTRLTVT.

The rearrangement uses TRBV12-3 or TRBV12-4 and TRBJ1-1, with 7 bases aligning to TRBD1. The V and J ends lost 3 bases and 5 bases, in that order; junction bases with no gene match: 6. The CDR3 is 14 amino acids. Here the CDR3 DNA reads TGTGCCAGCAGTTTTAAGGGGGCAAGGACTGAAGCTTTCTTT. Amino acid sequence: CASSFKGARTEAFF.

This clonotype was counted ten times or more. The gene calls are TRBV7-9 and TRBJ2-3, with TRBD1 identical over 7 bases. V lost 5 bases to trimming and J lost 4 bases; unmatched junction nucleotides: 6. The CDR3 length is 14 residues. The germline V gene has CDR1 SEHNR and CDR2 FQNEAQ (reference sequence). CDR3 nucleotides: TGTGCCAGCAGCGCTCGGGACAGACCAGATACGCAGTATTTT. Translating gives CASSARDRPDTQYF. Variable domain in full (rest from reference TRBV7-9 and TRBJ2-3): DTGVSQNPRHKITKRGQNVTFRCDPISEHNRLYWYRQTLGQGPEFLTYFQNEAQLEKSRLLSDRFSAERPKGSFSTLEIQRTEQGDSAMYLCASSARDRPDTQYFGPGTRLTVL.